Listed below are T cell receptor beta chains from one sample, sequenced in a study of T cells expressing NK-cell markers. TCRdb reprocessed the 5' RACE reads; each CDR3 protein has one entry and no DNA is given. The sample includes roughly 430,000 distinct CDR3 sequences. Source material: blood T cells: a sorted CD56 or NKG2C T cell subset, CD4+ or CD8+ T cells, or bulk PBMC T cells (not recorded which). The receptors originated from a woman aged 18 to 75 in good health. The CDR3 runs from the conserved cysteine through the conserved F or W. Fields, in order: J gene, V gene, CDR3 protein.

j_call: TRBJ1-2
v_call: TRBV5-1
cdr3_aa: CASSLNGPRANYGYTF

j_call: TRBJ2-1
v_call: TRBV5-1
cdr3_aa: CASSLGYLSYNEQFF

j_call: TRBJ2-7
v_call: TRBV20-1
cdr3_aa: CSALWTSGAYEQYF

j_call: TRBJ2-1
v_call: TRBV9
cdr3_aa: CASSAGASYNEQFF

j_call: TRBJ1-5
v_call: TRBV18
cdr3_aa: CASSPPNRGDQPQHF

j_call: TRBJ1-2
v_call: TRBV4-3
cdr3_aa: CASSQGELYGYTF

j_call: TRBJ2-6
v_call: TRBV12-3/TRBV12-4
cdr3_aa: CASSFASGASGANVLTF

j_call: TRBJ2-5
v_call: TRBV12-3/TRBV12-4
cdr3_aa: CASRPNTIGRETQYF

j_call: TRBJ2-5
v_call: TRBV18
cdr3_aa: CASSPDRGLQSGETQYF

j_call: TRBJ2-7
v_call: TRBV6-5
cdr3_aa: CASSYSNGLGAEQYF

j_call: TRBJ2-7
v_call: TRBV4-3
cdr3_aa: CASSRGLLRDSVAYEQYF

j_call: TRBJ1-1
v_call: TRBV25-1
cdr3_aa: CTSAIGADTEAFF

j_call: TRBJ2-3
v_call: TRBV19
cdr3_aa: CASTAGGPDTQYF

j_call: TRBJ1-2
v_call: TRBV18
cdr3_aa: CASSPGTYFNYGYTF

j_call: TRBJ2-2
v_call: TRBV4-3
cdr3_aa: CASSRDRNTGELFF

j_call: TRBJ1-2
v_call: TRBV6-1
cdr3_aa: CASSEGRTSGYTF

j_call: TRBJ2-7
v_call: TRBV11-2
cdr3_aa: CASSLAPQGYEQYF

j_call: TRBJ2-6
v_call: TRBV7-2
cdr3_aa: CASSPRRTSGILSSGANVLTF

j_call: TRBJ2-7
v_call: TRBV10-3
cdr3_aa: CAISEQDRPYEQYF

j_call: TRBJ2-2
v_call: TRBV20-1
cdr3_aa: CSVLGRYTGELFF

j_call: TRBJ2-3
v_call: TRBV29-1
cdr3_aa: CSVWVSTDTQYF

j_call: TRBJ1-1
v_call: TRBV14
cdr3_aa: CASSHTQGRNTEAFF

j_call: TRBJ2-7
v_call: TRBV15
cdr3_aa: CATSRGGGNHEQYF

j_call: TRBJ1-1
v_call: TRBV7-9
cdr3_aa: CASSRLGTGGDTEAFF

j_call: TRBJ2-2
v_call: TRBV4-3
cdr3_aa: CASSQGFYTGELFF

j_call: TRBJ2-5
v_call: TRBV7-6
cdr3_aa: CASSFYRGETQYF

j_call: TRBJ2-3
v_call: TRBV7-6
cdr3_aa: CASSLAAGDTQYF

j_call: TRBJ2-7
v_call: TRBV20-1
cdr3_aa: CSAPAGGTTTAYEQYF

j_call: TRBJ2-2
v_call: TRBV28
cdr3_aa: CASSSYGGTGELFF

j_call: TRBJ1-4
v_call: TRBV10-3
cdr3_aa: CAISHSVEYEKLFF

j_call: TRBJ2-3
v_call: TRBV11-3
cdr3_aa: CASSSGSGDTQYF

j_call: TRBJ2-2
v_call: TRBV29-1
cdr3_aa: CSVKGPTNTGELFF

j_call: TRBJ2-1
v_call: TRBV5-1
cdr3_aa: CASSLAGTGGDNEQFF

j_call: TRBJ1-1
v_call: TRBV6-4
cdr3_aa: CASQNAPQEAFF

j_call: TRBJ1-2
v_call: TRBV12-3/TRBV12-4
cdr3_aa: CASSPDTGAGYGYTF

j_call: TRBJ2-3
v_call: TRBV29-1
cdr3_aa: CSGFGTSGPTDTQYF

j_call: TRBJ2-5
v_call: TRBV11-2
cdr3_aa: CASSLTTGPGTQYF

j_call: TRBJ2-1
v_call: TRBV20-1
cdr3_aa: CSARDASGRGTYNEQFF

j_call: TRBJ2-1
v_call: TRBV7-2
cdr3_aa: CASSLSPSGVPYNEQFF

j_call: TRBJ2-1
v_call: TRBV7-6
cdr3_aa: CASSLAAGALDEQFF

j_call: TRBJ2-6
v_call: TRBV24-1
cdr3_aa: CATSDPRPTGAGANVLTF

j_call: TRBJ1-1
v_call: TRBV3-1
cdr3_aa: CASSLLVLGNTEAFF